One sample yielded the 25 T cell receptor beta chains listed below, sequenced in a study of blood T cell repertoires in COVID-19. Some clones are missing from TCRdb's copy, which holds only in-frame ones; the method was immunoSEQ multiplex PCR. Here the sample spans around 330,000 clones, around nine tenths being singletons. What was sequenced was peripheral blood. These receptors all stem from a woman between 50 and 59 years old with active or convalescent COVID-19.

V gene TRBV4-1 combines with J gene TRBJ1-1, with D possibly matching TRBD1 (5 bases). The CDR3 spans 13 residues. Per the germline V gene, CDR1 is MGHRA and CDR2 is YSYEKL. The V gene lost 0 bases and the J gene lost 5 bases, with 7 bases spanning the gap. This CDR3 is CASSQEGGTEAFF. CDR3 DNA sequence: TGCGCCAGCAGCCAAGAGGGGGGAACTGAAGCTTTCTTT.

The V call is TRBV7-2, the J call TRBJ2-5, with D possibly TRBD2 on 6 matching bases. Germline assignment: CDR1 SGHTA and CDR2 FQGNSA. There are 15 residues in the CDR3. Deletions cut 5 bases from V and 4 bases from J, with 17 bases between. CDR3 coding DNA: TGTGCCAGCAGCGGGATCGGGGCCGGGGGAGAGACCCAGTACTTC. Residues: CASSGIGAGGETQYF.

V is TRBV5-1 and J is TRBJ1-1, with a possible D match to TRBD1 (5 bases). V gave up 5 bases and J gave up 3 bases, with 11 bases separating them. The CDR3 covers 13 residues. Germline CDR1 SGHRS, CDR2 YFSETQ. The CDR3 DNA follows: TGCGCCAGCAGGGGCAGGGTAGACACTGAAGCTTTCTTT. Its translation: CASRGRVDTEAFF.

The V gene is TRBV30, the J gene TRBJ2-1, with 7 bases identical to TRBD1. Trimming cost V 3 bases and J 5 bases; bases outside gene matches: 13. The CDR3 totals 16 residues. From germline, CDR1 is GTSNPN and CDR2 SVGIG (reference sequence). The DNA of the CDR3 is TGTGCCTGGAGGCCAAAAGGGGGCTATACCCACAATGAGCAGTTCTTC. Translating it yields CAWRPKGGYTHNEQFF.

This clone was recorded a few times. This chain joins TRBV30 and TRBJ1-1; 7 bases map to TRBD1. This CDR3 comprises 15 residues. Trimming cost V 3 bases and J 2 bases; bases outside gene matches: 9. Germline V gene data show CDR1 as GTSNPN and CDR2 as SVGIG (reference sequence). The CDR3 loop reads CAWSVMTGYNTEAFF. Here the CDR3 DNA reads TGTGCCTGGAGCGTCATGACAGGGTATAACACTGAAGCTTTCTTT. The full variable domain, its missing parts supplied by reference TRBV30 and TRBJ1-1, is SQTIHQWPATLVQPVGSPLSLECTVEGTSNPNLYWYRQAAGRGLQLLFYSVGIGQISSEVPQNLSASRPQDRQFILSSKKLLLSDSGFYLCAWSVMTGYNTEAFFGQGTRLTVV.

The chain couples TRBV4-2 to TRBJ1-4; D is undetermined. CDR1 and CDR2 (germline): LGHNA, YNFKEQ. V lost 1 base and J lost 8, with 8 bases in between. This CDR3 contains 13 residues. The CDR3: CASSQVAAEKLFF. In nucleotides, the CDR3 is TGTGCCAGCAGCCAAGTAGCTGCAGAAAAACTGTTTTTT.

J is TRBJ2-7 and V is TRBV28, with 10 nucleotides matching TRBD2. This CDR3 is 13 amino acids long. Germline assignment: CDR1 MDHEN and CDR2 SYDVKM. With V trimmed by 7 bases and J by 2 bases, 2 bases remained unmatched. The CDR3 here is CASKLAGPYEQYF. In DNA form, the CDR3 reads TGTGCCAGCAAACTAGCGGGGCCCTACGAGCAGTACTTC.

The chain employs TRBV7-8 and TRBJ1-2, with a possible D match to TRBD1 (6 bases). Germline V gene lookup returns CDR1 SGHVS and CDR2 FQNEAQ. This CDR3 region has 13 residues. V was cut by 5 bases and J by 5 bases, with 12 bases left in between. CDR3 bases: TGTGCCAGCAGCCGTACAGGGAAATATGGCTACACCTTC. It encodes CASSRTGKYGYTF.

V gene TRBV30 combines with J gene TRBJ2-1, with TRBD2 matching 7 bases. CDR3 size: 13 residues. Germline V gene sequence: CDR1 GTSNPN, CDR2 SVGIG (reference sequence). For the CDR3, the DNA is TGTGCAGAGAGCGGGAAAGTCAACAATGAGCAGTTCTTC. Its translation: CAESGKVNNEQFF.

The V and J genes are TRBV28 and TRBJ1-5, with 10 nucleotides matching TRBD1. The CDR3 is made up of 16 amino acids. Germline lookup yields CDR1 MDHEN and CDR2 SYDVKM. V was pared by 8 bases and J by 6 bases, with 13 bases of the junction left unmatched. The CDR3 sequence is CASLGPGQGITQPQHF. The CDR3 DNA sequence: TGTGCCAGCCTCGGTCCGGGACAGGGGATAACTCAGCCCCAGCATTTT.

This rearrangement joins TRBV5-1 to TRBJ2-7, with 8 nucleotides matching TRBD1. Trimming cost V 4 bases and J 0 bases; bases outside gene matches: 6. Germline CDR1 SGHRS, CDR2 YFSETQ. The CDR3 is 15 residues long. This CDR3 is CASSLGQGSSYEQYF. The DNA of the CDR3 is TGCGCCAGCAGCCTAGGACAGGGCAGCTCCTACGAGCAGTACTTC.

The rearrangement joins TRBV19 to TRBJ2-7, with D possibly TRBD1 on 6 matching bases. The CDR3 is made up of 14 amino acids. CDR1 and CDR2 (germline): LNHDA, SQIVND (reference sequence). V was shortened by 9 bases and J by 2 bases, with 17 bases between the two germline ends. For the CDR3, the DNA is TGTGCCAGCTCCCTTGGGACAAATACCTACGAGCAGTACTTC. Its protein is CASSLGTNTYEQYF.

The CDR3 sequence is CASSYSVISTPYEQYF. CDR3 coding DNA: TGTGCCAGCAGTTACTCGGTGATTAGCACCCCCTACGAGCAGTACTTC. The chain has TRBV6-5 and TRBJ2-7, with D unclear. The CDR3 extends over 16 amino acids. V was pared by 0 bases and J by 2 bases, with 14 bases between. The germline CDR1 and CDR2 sequences are MNHEY and SVGAGI.

The CDR3 protein is CASSSNRASQYEQYF. CDR3 sequence (DNA): TGCGCCAGCAGCTCCAACAGGGCCTCTCAATACGAGCAGTACTTC. This sequence joins TRBV5-1 and TRBJ2-7, with D possibly matching TRBD1 (6 bases). The CDR3 has 15 amino acids. Germline V gene lookup returns CDR1 SGHRS and CDR2 YFSETQ. The V end lost 3 bases, the J end lost 4 bases, and 17 bases lay between the germline ends.

The chain links TRBV27 to TRBJ2-7; TRBD2 might be the D (6 bases). The V end lost 0 bases, the J end lost 0 bases, and 9 bases lay between the germline ends. CDR3 length: 15 residues. Germline V lookup: CDR1 MNHEY, CDR2 SMNVEV (reference sequence). The chain's CDR3 is CASSLSGRSSYEQYF. In DNA, the CDR3 is TGTGCCAGCAGTTTATCAGGGAGGAGCTCCTACGAGCAGTACTTC.

The CDR3 sequence: CASSQIRTALPYEQYF. As DNA, the CDR3 is TGTGCCAGCAGCCAAATAAGAACAGCCCTTCCCTACGAGCAGTACTTC. This chain links TRBV3-1 (or the pseudogene TRBV3-2) with TRBJ2-7, with unresolved D. Germline lookup yields CDR1 LGHDT and CDR2 YNNKEL (reference sequence). CDR3 length equals 16 residues. With 2 bases removed from V and 2 bases from J, the gap between germline ends came to 16 bases.

The chain couples TRBV29-1 to TRBJ2-3, with a weak D call TRBD1 (5 bases). V lost 4 bases, J lost 0 bases, and 11 bases lay in between. Germline CDR1 SQVTM, CDR2 ANQGSEA. This CDR3 spans 14 amino acids. This chain's CDR3 is CSVVTAFSTDTQYF. The CDR3, as DNA: TGCAGCGTTGTGACAGCCTTTAGCACAGATACGCAGTATTTT.

The V gene is TRBV30, the J gene TRBJ1-4; D may be TRBD1 (5 bases). CDR3 length: 13 residues. Germline CDR1 and CDR2: GTSNPN and SVGIG (reference sequence). Trimming cost V 8 bases and J 5 bases, with 15 bases left between them. CDR3 region: CATGGLTNEKLFF. CDR3 DNA: TGTGCCACCGGGGGACTTACGAATGAAAAACTGTTTTTT.

The chain combines TRBV15 with TRBJ2-1; the match to TRBD2 covers 7 bases. Per germline, CDR1 LNHNV and CDR2 YYDKDF (reference sequence). V lost 2 bases and J lost 5; bases outside the gene matches: 12. The CDR3 is 17 residues long. CDR3 coding DNA: TGTGCCACCAGCAGACCCCCTGGGGCGGGGGTAAACAATGAGCAGTTCTTC. It codes for CATSRPPGAGVNNEQFF.

Concerning this clone itself: Other DNA sequences of this sample code for an identical CDR3. V and J are TRBV18 and TRBJ1-3, with 11 bases matching TRBD1. This CDR3 comprises 15 residues. Germline CDR1 KGHSH, CDR2 LQKENI. The junction had 5 bases not matched to a gene; V was cut back by 3 bases and J by 7 bases. The CDR3 DNA follows: TGTGCCAGCTCACCCCCCGGGACAGGGGGGAACACCATATATTTT. Translated, it gives CASSPPGTGGNTIYF. Using reference TRBV18 and TRBJ1-3 for the parts outside the CDR3, the full variable domain is NAGVMQNPRHLVRRRGQEARLRCSPMKGHSHVYWYRQLPEEGLKFMVYLQKENIIDESGMPKERFSAEFPKEGPSILRIQQVVRGDSAAYFCASSPPGTGGNTIYFGEGSWLTVV.

The chain recombines TRBV30 with TRBJ2-7, with D possibly matching TRBD2 (5 bases). The CDR3 length is 11 residues. Germline V gene sequence: CDR1 GTSNPN, CDR2 SVGIG (reference sequence). V lost 3 bases and J 5 bases, leaving 8 bases between the germline ends. CDR3 residues: CAWRAVDEQYF. In DNA, the CDR3 is TGTGCCTGGAGAGCGGTGGACGAGCAGTACTTC.

V usage is TRBV25-1 and J usage is TRBJ1-1; D not certain. V was shortened by 3 bases and J by 6 bases, with 11 bases between the two germline ends. CDR1 MGHDK and CDR2 SYGVNS come from the germline V gene. This CDR3 spans 13 amino acids. CDR3 loop: CASSDYGGPEAFF. In DNA, the CDR3 is TGTGCCAGCAGTGACTACGGAGGCCCTGAAGCTTTCTTT.

The rearrangement uses TRBV6-5 and TRBJ1-2, with 8 bases that match TRBD1. Germline V gene lookup returns CDR1 MNHEY and CDR2 SVGAGI. This CDR3 region has 13 residues. V dropped 5 bases and J dropped 3; count of bases not matched to a gene: 2. CDR3: CASSIQGDYGYTF. The CDR3 DNA is TGTGCCAGCAGTATACAGGGGGACTATGGCTACACCTTC.

The gene calls are TRBV4-2 and TRBJ2-5; 9 bases align to TRBD1. The ends lost 4 bases at V and 1 base at J; junction bases unmatched: 7. CDR1 and CDR2 (germline): LGHNA, YNFKEQ. The CDR3 sequence is 16 residues long. CDR3 region: CASSPGDRAFQETQYF. The CDR3 bases are TGTGCCAGCAGCCCGGGGGACAGGGCTTTCCAAGAGACCCAGTACTTC.

CDR3 residues: CAWTLRAGIDYGYTF. The CDR3 bases are TGTGCCTGGACCCTGAGGGCTGGGATTGACTATGGCTACACCTTC. The rearrangement links TRBV30 to TRBJ1-2; D call uncertain. The CDR3 length is 15 residues. Trimming took off 4 bases at V and 3 bases at J, with 18 bases between the two ends. Germline V lookup: CDR1 GTSNPN, CDR2 SVGIG (reference sequence).